Listed below are T cell receptor beta chains from one sample, sequenced in a study of long-term antiretroviral therapy in people with HIV. Profiling relied on immunoSEQ multiplex PCR, and the TCRdb table lists in-frame clones only, not all of them. The profile shows about 24,000 clones, approximately 80% of them singletons. The sequencing used unsorted PBMCs, collected 4.4 years after starting antiretroviral therapy. The source is a man between 25 and 39 years old with HIV. Each CDR3 is given with its conserved first and last residue. A D gene is named only where the DNA matches it firmly. The size field is filled for only some rows; it gives once, few, many or a size class.

clone size: NA; V gene: TRBV27; J gene: TRBJ1-2; D gene: NA; CDR3 protein: CASSSPGRSNYGYTF; CDR3 DNA: TGTGCCAGCAGTTCCCCCGGAAGATCTAACTATGGCTACACCTTC
clone size: NA; V gene: TRBV5-4; J gene: TRBJ2-7; D gene: NA; CDR3 protein: CASSFTPFGLRTGSYEQYF; CDR3 DNA: TGTGCCAGCAGCTTTACCCCTTTCGGTCTCCGTACAGGGTCATACGAGCAGTACTTC
clone size: once; V gene: TRBV5-1; J gene: TRBJ2-2; D gene: TRBD1; CDR3 protein: CASSADRLSNTGELFF; CDR3 DNA: TGCGCCAGCAGCGCGGACAGGCTCTCGAACACCGGGGAGCTGTTTTTT
clone size: few; V gene: TRBV7-9; J gene: TRBJ2-3; D gene: NA; CDR3 protein: CASSLKSPSTDTQYF; CDR3 DNA: TGTGCCAGCAGCTTAAAGTCGCCGAGCACAGATACGCAGTATTTT
clone size: NA; V gene: TRBV6-1; J gene: TRBJ2-7; D gene: TRBD1; CDR3 protein: CASTRTGGEQYF; CDR3 DNA: TGTGCCAGCACCAGGACAGGCGGCGAGCAGTACTTC
clone size: NA; V gene: TRBV28; J gene: TRBJ1-1; D gene: TRBD1; CDR3 protein: CASRPSQGAFAEAFF; CDR3 DNA: TGTGCCAGCAGGCCCTCACAGGGGGCATTCGCTGAAGCTTTCTTT
clone size: NA; V gene: TRBV19; J gene: TRBJ2-5; D gene: NA; CDR3 protein: CASKDGPYQETQYF; CDR3 DNA: TGTGCCAGTAAGGACGGGCCCTACCAAGAGACCCAGTACTTC
clone size: NA; V gene: TRBV19; J gene: TRBJ2-1; D gene: TRBD2; CDR3 protein: CASSIGTSGHNEQFF; CDR3 DNA: TGTGCCAGTAGTATCGGGACTAGCGGCCACAATGAGCAGTTCTTC
clone size: NA; V gene: TRBV11-2; J gene: TRBJ1-4; D gene: NA; CDR3 protein: CASSLAGTGGRKLFF; CDR3 DNA: TGTGCCAGCAGCTTAGCTGGGACCGGGGGAAGGAAACTGTTTTTT
clone size: once; V gene: TRBV7-8; J gene: TRBJ2-7; D gene: TRBD1; CDR3 protein: CASSPGLVGTGGDYEQYF; CDR3 DNA: TGTGCCAGCAGCCCCGGGCTTGTCGGGACAGGGGGGGACTACGAGCAGTACTTC
clone size: NA; V gene: TRBV11-2; J gene: TRBJ1-1; D gene: TRBD1; CDR3 protein: CASSFGGDRETEAFF; CDR3 DNA: TGTGCCAGCAGCTTCGGGGGGGACAGGGAGACTGAAGCTTTCTTT
clone size: NA; V gene: TRBV5-8; J gene: TRBJ2-7; D gene: NA; CDR3 protein: CASSLWGTDEQYF; CDR3 DNA: TGTGCCAGCAGCTTGTGGGGGACGGACGAGCAGTACTTC
clone size: NA; V gene: TRBV5-1; J gene: TRBJ2-7; D gene: NA; CDR3 protein: CASSLGTYEQYF; CDR3 DNA: TGCGCCAGCAGCTTGGGGACCTACGAGCAGTACTTC
clone size: NA; V gene: TRBV18; J gene: TRBJ1-2; D gene: NA; CDR3 protein: CASSPVSGYTF; CDR3 DNA: TGTGCCAGCTCACCAGTAAGCGGCTACACCTTC
clone size: NA; V gene: TRBV5-1; J gene: TRBJ1-1; D gene: TRBD1; CDR3 protein: CASSFISTGATEAFF; CDR3 DNA: TGCGCCAGCAGCTTCATTTCGACAGGGGCCACTGAAGCTTTCTTT
clone size: NA; V gene: TRBV6-5; J gene: TRBJ2-7; D gene: NA; CDR3 protein: CASSPSLGWAYEQYF; CDR3 DNA: TGTGCCAGCAGCCCCTCTTTAGGGTGGGCCTACGAGCAGTACTTC
clone size: NA; V gene: TRBV27; J gene: TRBJ2-7; D gene: NA; CDR3 protein: CASIAPGSHEQYF; CDR3 DNA: TGTGCCAGCATAGCTCCAGGGTCCCACGAGCAGTACTTC
clone size: NA; V gene: TRBV27; J gene: TRBJ2-7; D gene: NA; CDR3 protein: CASSFGRTYEQYF; CDR3 DNA: TGTGCCAGCAGTTTTGGACGGACCTACGAGCAGTACTTC